One sample yielded the 5 T cell receptor beta chains listed below, sequenced in a study of blood T cell repertoires in COVID-19 (dated by TCRdb to the early 2020s). The library relied on the immunoSEQ multiplex PCR assay. As stored in TCRdb, this immuneACCESS dataset retains in-frame rearrangements with V and J assigned. A fraction of the clones does not appear; measured against another copy, unresolved V genes explain less than half of the discrepancy, and the remainder lacks a known reason. This sample is represented by fewer than 300,000 clones; roughly 86% of them were singletons. Clones ranked in the top ten supply roughly 9.1% of the sample. The sample taken for sequencing was peripheral blood. The receptors come from a man between 18 and 29 years old with active or convalescent COVID-19.

The chain joins TRBV20-1 to TRBJ1-5, with TRBD1 matching 9 bases. The CDR3 has 11 residues. V lost 4 bases and J lost 9; bases outside the gene matches: 1. Germline-derived CDR1 and CDR2 are DFQATT and SNEGSKA (reference sequence). CDR3 residues: CSATTGGPQHF. The DNA for the CDR3 is TGCAGTGCTACGACAGGGGGGCCCCAGCATTTT.

The J gene is TRBJ2-7, the V gene TRBV10-3; TRBD1 matches 9 bases. CDR3 length equals 14 residues. In germline, CDR1 is ENHRY, CDR2 SYGVKD. V shed 2 bases, J shed 2 bases, and the junction held 1 base outside the gene matches. CDR3 DNA: TGTGCCATCAGTGAGGGGGACAGGGCCTACGAGCAGTACTTC. Amino acids: CAISEGDRAYEQYF.

The chain has TRBV7-2 and TRBJ2-3; D remains ambiguous. Germline lookup yields CDR1 SGHTA and CDR2 FQGNSA. V shed 8 bases and J shed 2 bases, with 14 bases lying between them. This CDR3 region has 14 residues. CDR3 DNA: TGTGCCAGCGACATCGATAGGATCACAGATACGCAGTATTTT. This encodes CASDIDRITDTQYF.

The chain recombines TRBV12-3 or TRBV12-4 with TRBJ2-5; D remains ambiguous. V lost 3 bases, J lost 2 bases, and 7 bases lay in between. The CDR3 totals 13 residues. CDR3: CASSFGVQETQYF. The DNA for the CDR3 is TGTGCCAGCAGTTTTGGAGTTCAAGAGACCCAGTACTTC.

The chain joins TRBV12-3 or TRBV12-4 to TRBJ2-2; D is perhaps TRBD1 (6 bases). The germline V and J ends were trimmed by 2 bases and 6 bases, with 7 bases remaining between them. This CDR3 contains 13 residues. The CDR3 protein is CASSLRQAGELFF. The CDR3 DNA reads TGTGCCAGCAGTTTAAGACAGGCCGGGGAGCTGTTTTTT.